Sequencing of this TCR beta chain was carried out in a study of blood T cell repertoires in COVID-19. The CDR3 has 15 amino acids. CDR1 is LGHDT, CDR2 YNNKEL, per germline (reference sequence). V lost 0 bases and J 4 bases, leaving 10 bases between the germline ends. Measured with immunoSEQ multiplex PCR; TCRdb has only the in-frame clones, and not every one. The sample shows 180,000 or so clones, 84% of them seen only once. The chain has TRBV3-1 (or the pseudogene TRBV3-2) and TRBJ1-5, with a tentative D call TRBD1 (6 bases). The specimen was peripheral blood. This TCR came from a human donor with acute or convalescent COVID-19. The donor label of this sample is uncertain. The CDR3 sequence is CASSQDRGGNQPQHF. The CDR3 bases are TGTGCCAGCAGCCAAGATAGGGGGGGGAATCAGCCCCAGCATTTT.